This T cell receptor (beta chain) was sequenced for a study of blood T cell repertoires in COVID-19. Across the whole study: The origin of the acute and convalescent COVID-19 samples was the United States, Italy and Spain. The cDNA or gDNA used as material had been derived from T cells, B-cell-depleted T cells, or PBMCs.

Original methodology: Estimation of nucleated cell counts was performed using reference gene primer amplification. Profiled with immunoSEQ multiplex PCR; TCRdb holds only in-frame clones, not every one. That table furnishes V, J and clone size, whereas the DNA furnished D and trimming. The sample holds around 55,000 clones; about nine tenths are singletons and the top ten take about 9.3%. The CDR3 extends over 14 amino acids. Germline lookup yields CDR1 KGHDR and CDR2 SFDVKD. V was cut by 4 bases and J by 2 bases, with 9 bases left in between. The V and J genes are TRBV24-1 and TRBJ2-3, with a tentative D call TRBD1 (5 bases). The receptor was isolated from a man aged 60 to 75 with active COVID-19. Specimen: peripheral blood. The CDR3 sequence: CATSEGHLTDTQYF. The CDR3 nucleotides are TGTGCCACCAGTGAAGGACACCTCACAGATACGCAGTATTTT.